A single T cell receptor beta chain is shown here with its context. Its antigen is as yet unknown. Libraries were prepared by immunoSEQ multiplex PCR; TCRdb keeps only in-frame clonotypes and omits some of them. The table shows about 93,000 clones, with approximately 90% occurring only once. This sample was included in a study of OX40 agonist ivuxolimab in advanced cancers. Broader study findings: At 0.1 to 3.0 mg/kg, CD4+ and CD8+ blood T cells expanded clonally by week 6.

The receptor's source is an adult with an advanced solid tumor such as melanoma, head and neck, liver or kidney cancer. The material was CD4+ or CD8+ T cells sorted from blood, obtained in a trial of the OX40 agonist ivuxolimab.

CDR3 DNA sequence: TGTGCCAGCAGTGAAGTGGGAGTACAAGAGACCCAGTACTTC. This gives the protein CASSEVGVQETQYF. The rearrangement uses TRBV2 and TRBJ2-5; possible D gene TRBD2, 5 bases. Germline values: CDR1 SNHLY, CDR2 FYNNEI. The CDR3 totals 14 residues. Trimming shortened V by 1 base and J by 2 bases, and 8 bases separated the two germline ends.